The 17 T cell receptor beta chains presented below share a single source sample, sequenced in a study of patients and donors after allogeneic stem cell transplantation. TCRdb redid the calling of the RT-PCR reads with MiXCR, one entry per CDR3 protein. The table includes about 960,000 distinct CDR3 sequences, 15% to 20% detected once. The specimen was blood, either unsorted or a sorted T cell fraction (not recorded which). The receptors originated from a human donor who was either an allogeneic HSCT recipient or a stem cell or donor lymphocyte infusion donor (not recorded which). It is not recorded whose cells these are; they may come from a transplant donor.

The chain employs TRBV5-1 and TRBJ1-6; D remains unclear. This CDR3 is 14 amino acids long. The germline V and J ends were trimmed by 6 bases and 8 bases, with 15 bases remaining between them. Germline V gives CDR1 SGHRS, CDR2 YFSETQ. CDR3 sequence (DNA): TGCGCCAGCATGGCGGAAGGCACACATTCACCCCTCCACTTT. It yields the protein CASMAEGTHSPLHF.

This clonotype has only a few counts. CDR3 region: CASRKDRGPRTDTQYF. The CDR3 DNA is TGTGCCAGCAGAAAAGACAGGGGGCCTCGCACAGATACGCAGTATTTT. The rearrangement links TRBV7-9 to TRBJ2-3; 10 nucleotides line up with TRBD1. Germline trimming cut 6 bases from V and 1 base from J; bases unmatched to any gene: 7. The CDR3 length is 16 residues. Germline values: CDR1 SEHNR, CDR2 FQNEAQ (reference sequence).

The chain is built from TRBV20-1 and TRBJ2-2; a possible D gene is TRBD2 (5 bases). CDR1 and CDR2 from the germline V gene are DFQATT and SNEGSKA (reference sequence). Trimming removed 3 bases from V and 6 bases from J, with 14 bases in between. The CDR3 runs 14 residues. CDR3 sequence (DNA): TGCAGTGCTAGTAAGAGGGCACTCGCCGGGGAGCTGTTTTTT. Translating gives CSASKRALAGELFF.

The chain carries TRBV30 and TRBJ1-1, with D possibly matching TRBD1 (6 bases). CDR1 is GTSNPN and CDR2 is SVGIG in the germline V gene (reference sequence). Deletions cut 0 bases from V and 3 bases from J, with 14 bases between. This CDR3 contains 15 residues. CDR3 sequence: CAWSVVDRRYTEAFF. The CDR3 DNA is TGTGCCTGGAGTGTCGTTGACAGGAGGTACACTGAAGCTTTCTTT.

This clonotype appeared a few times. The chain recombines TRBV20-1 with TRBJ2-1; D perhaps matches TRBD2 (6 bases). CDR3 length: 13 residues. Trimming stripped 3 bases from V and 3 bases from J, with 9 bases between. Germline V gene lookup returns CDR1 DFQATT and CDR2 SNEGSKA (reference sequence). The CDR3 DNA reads TGCAGTGCTAGCGGGAGTAACTACAATGAGCAGTTCTTC. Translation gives CSASGSNYNEQFF.

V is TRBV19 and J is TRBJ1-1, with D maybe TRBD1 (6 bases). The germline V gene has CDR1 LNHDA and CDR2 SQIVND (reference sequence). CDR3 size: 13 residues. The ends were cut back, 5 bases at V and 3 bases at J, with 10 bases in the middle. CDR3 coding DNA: TGTGCCAGTAGTCCGTACAGGGACACTGAAGCTTTCTTT. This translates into CASSPYRDTEAFF.

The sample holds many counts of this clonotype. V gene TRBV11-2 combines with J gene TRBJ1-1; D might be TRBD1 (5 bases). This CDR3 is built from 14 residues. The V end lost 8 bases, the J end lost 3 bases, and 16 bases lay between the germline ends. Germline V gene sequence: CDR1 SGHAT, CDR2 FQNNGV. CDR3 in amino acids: CASLRRGADTEAFF. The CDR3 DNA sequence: TGTGCCAGCCTTCGACGGGGCGCGGACACTGAAGCTTTCTTT.

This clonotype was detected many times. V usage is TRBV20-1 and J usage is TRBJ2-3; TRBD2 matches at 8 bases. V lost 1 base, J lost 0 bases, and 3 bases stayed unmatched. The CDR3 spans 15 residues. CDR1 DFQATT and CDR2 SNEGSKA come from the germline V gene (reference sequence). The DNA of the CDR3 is TGCAGTGCTAGAGTACTAGCGGCAAGCACAGATACGCAGTATTTT. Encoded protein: CSARVLAASTDTQYF.

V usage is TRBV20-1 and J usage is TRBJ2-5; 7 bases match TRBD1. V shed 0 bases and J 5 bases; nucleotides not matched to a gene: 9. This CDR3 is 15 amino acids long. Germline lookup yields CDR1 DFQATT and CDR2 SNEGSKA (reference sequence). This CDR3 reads CSARDPNRGVETQYF. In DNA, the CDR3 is TGCAGTGCTAGAGATCCGAACAGGGGTGTTGAGACCCAGTACTTC.

CDR3 DNA: TGTGCCAGCAGATACGGACAGGGCTATAACTATGGCTACACCTTC. This codes for CASRYGQGYNYGYTF. This chain connects TRBV2 to TRBJ1-2; 8 nucleotides match TRBD1. After removal of 6 bases from V and 1 base from J, the junction contained 7 bases not matched to a gene. The CDR3 spans 15 residues. Germline V gene lookup returns CDR1 SNHLY and CDR2 FYNNEI.

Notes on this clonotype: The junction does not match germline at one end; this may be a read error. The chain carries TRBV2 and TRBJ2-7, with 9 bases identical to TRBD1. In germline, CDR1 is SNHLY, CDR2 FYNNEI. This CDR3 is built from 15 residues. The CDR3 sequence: CASREGTGPSYEQYF. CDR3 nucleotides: TGTGCCAGCAGAGAAGGGACAGGGCCCTCATACGAGCAGTACTTC.

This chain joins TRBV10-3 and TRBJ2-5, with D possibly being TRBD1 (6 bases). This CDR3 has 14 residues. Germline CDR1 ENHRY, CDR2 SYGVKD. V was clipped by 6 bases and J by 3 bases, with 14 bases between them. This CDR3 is CAIRDGQGKETQYF. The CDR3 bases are TGTGCCATCAGGGACGGGCAGGGGAAAGAGACCCAGTACTTC.

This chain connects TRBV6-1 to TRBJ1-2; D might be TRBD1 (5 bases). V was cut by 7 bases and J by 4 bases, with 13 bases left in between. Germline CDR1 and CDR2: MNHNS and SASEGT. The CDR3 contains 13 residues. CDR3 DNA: TGTGCCAGCACCCCAGGGAAGGCCTATGGCTACACCTTC. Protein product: CASTPGKAYGYTF.

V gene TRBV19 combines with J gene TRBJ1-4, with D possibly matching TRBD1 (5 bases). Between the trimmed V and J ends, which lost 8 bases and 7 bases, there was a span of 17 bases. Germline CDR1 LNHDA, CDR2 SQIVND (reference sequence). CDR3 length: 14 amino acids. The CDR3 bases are TGTGCCAGTGCCCTCTACATTCAGGGTGAAAAACTGTTTTTT. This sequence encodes CASALYIQGEKLFF.

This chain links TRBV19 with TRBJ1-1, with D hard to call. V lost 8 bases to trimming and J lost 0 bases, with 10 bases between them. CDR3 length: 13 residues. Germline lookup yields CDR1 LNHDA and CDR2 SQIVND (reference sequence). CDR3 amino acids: CASGVRLNTEAFF. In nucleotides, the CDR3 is TGTGCCAGTGGGGTTCGGCTGAACACTGAAGCTTTCTTT.

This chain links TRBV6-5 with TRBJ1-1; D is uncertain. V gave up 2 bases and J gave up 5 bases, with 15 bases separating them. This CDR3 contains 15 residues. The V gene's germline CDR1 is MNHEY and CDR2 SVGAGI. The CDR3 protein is CASSYLGERKTEAFF. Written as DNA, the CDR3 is TGTGCCAGCAGTTACCTCGGAGAGAGGAAAACTGAAGCTTTCTTT.

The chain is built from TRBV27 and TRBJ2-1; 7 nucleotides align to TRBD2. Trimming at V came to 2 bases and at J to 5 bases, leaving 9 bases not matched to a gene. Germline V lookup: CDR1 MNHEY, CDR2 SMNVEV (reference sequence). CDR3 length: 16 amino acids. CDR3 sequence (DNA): TGTGCCAGCAGTTTACAAGCGGGGCTCCGGGACAATGAGCAGTTCTTC. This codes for CASSLQAGLRDNEQFF.